This T cell receptor (beta chain) was identified in a study of blood T cells in healthy people across ages. General observations from the study: Naive CD4+ cell counts and diversity both ran higher in long-lived than in aged donors.

The V end was cut by 7 bases, the J end by 7 bases, with 17 bases between. CDR1 is SNHLY, CDR2 FYNNEI, per germline. The CDR3 extends over 13 amino acids. Sample-barcoded 5' priming and a J-beta primer mix drove a second PCR of about 6 to 12 cycles. A template-switch adaptor that had 12 random nucleotides put a tag on each cDNA molecule. TCRdb re-called the 5' RACE reads with MiXCR, one entry per CDR3 protein. Here the sample spans 1.5 million to 2 million distinct CDR3 sequences, just under 50% being singletons. Donors gave 8 to 10 milliliters of peripheral blood apiece. Comment on this clonotype: The antigen is unknown.

This TCR derives from a woman aged 35 to 49 in good health. Material: blood. The V gene is TRBV2, the J gene TRBJ2-7; D may correspond to TRBD1 or TRBD2 (5 bases each). The CDR3 is CASIRDGWREQYF. CDR3 in DNA: TGTGCCAGCATCAGGGATGGATGGAGGGAGCAGTACTTC.